Shown below are 26 T cell receptor beta chains from a single sample sequenced in a study of T cell responses to AZD1222 COVID-19 vaccine. Repertoires were generated with immunoSEQ multiplex PCR, while TCRdb's copy carries only in-frame clones and drops some. The table includes about 100,000 clones, more than 85% detected once. The sequencing used peripheral blood, collected on day 0 of AZD1222 vaccination. The origin of the receptors is an adult in good health.

The V call is TRBV11-2, the J call TRBJ2-7, with D perhaps being TRBD1 or TRBD2 (7 bases each). Trimming cost V 4 bases and J 3 bases, with 13 bases left between them. The CDR3 is made up of 14 amino acids. Germline V gene sequence: CDR1 SGHAT, CDR2 FQNNGV. For the CDR3, the DNA is TGTGCCAGCAGCTCAAGCGGGGACAGCTACGAGCAGTACTTC. This gives the protein CASSSSGDSYEQYF.

This clone has a handful of counts. This chain joins TRBV3-1 (or the pseudogene TRBV3-2) and TRBJ1-3; D call uncertain. This CDR3 has 17 amino acids. The V gene's germline CDR1 is LGHDT and CDR2 YNNKEL (reference sequence). Between the trimmed V and J ends, which lost 6 bases and 0 bases, there was a span of 18 bases. The CDR3 reads CASSPGLSSYSGNTIYF. CDR3 in DNA: TGTGCCAGCAGTCCAGGACTGTCAAGTTACTCTGGAAACACCATATATTTT.

The rearrangement joins TRBV19 to TRBJ1-3; no firm D call. V gave up 3 bases and J gave up 2 bases, with 11 bases separating them. The length of the CDR3 is 15 residues. CDR1 and CDR2 (germline): LNHDA, SQIVND (reference sequence). CDR3 loop: CASSITAEPGNTIYF. In DNA, the CDR3 is TGTGCCAGTAGTATCACGGCAGAGCCTGGAAACACCATATATTTT.

CDR3 amino acids: CASSFQRGERQYF. In DNA form, the CDR3 reads TGTGCCAGCAGCTTCCAACGGGGGGAACGGCAGTACTTC. V gene TRBV11-3 combines with J gene TRBJ2-7; the match to TRBD2 covers 7 bases. The germline V gene encodes CDR1 SGHNT and CDR2 YENEEA. Trimming at V came to 3 bases and at J to 9 bases, leaving 8 bases not matched to a gene. The CDR3 sequence is 13 residues long.

This clone was picked up one time. The chain combines TRBV11-3 with TRBJ1-2; tentative D call: TRBD1 (6 bases). Trimming removed 3 bases at V and 4 bases at J, with 15 bases between. Germline values: CDR1 SGHNT, CDR2 YENEEA. The CDR3 is made up of 15 amino acids. The CDR3 region is CASSLDSGGVYGYTF. The CDR3 bases are TGTGCCAGCAGCTTGGACAGTGGGGGTGTCTATGGCTACACCTTC.

V is TRBV4-2 and J is TRBJ1-6, with D unclear. The CDR3 has 14 amino acids. Trimming removed 2 bases from V and 2 bases from J, with 4 bases in between. Germline V gene data show CDR1 as LGHNA and CDR2 as YNFKEQ. The DNA of the CDR3 is TGTGCCAGCAGCCAACACGCCTATAATTCACCCCTCCACTTT. Amino acids: CASSQHAYNSPLHF.

The genes are TRBV5-1 and TRBJ1-2; 8 bases match TRBD1. CDR1 and CDR2 (germline): SGHRS, YFSETQ. The CDR3 consists of 18 residues. V shed 0 bases and J 8 bases; nucleotides not matched to a gene: 18. CDR3 bases: TGCGCCAGCAGCTTGGGGCGGACAGGGACTGGGCCGAGTAGGGGCTACACCTTC. Translated: CASSLGRTGTGPSRGYTF.

The CDR3 nucleotides read TGTGCCAGCAGTTTTTCAAGTAACACTGAAGCTTTCTTT. This translates into CASSFSSNTEAFF. The chain employs TRBV12-3 or TRBV12-4 and TRBJ1-1; D is ambiguous. This CDR3 has 13 amino acids. V was cut by 3 bases and J by 2 bases, with 7 bases left in between.

The rearrangement joins TRBV18 to TRBJ1-2; D is perhaps TRBD1 (5 bases). This CDR3 is built from 13 residues. The V gene lost 3 bases and the J gene lost 5 bases, with 10 bases spanning the gap. Germline values: CDR1 KGHSH, CDR2 LQKENI. The CDR3 loop is CASSPGQVYGYTF. In DNA form, the CDR3 reads TGTGCCAGCTCACCGGGGCAAGTTTATGGCTACACCTTC.

The chain is built from TRBV9 and TRBJ2-3; a possible D gene is TRBD2 (7 bases). The length of the CDR3 is 17 residues. V was shortened by 0 bases and J by 2 bases, with 16 bases between the two germline ends. Germline-derived CDR1 and CDR2 are SGDLS and YYNGEE. CDR3 coding DNA: TGTGCCAGCAGCGTAGCGGCGGGGGCGGATTTCACAGATACGCAGTATTTT. Its protein product is CASSVAAGADFTDTQYF.

J is TRBJ2-5 and V is TRBV6-5; D is perhaps TRBD2 (6 bases). The CDR3 spans 14 residues. CDR1 is MNHEY and CDR2 is SVGAGI in the germline V gene. Deletions cut 8 bases from V and 1 base from J, with 14 bases between. The CDR3 sequence: CASGGSGGQETQYF. As DNA, the CDR3 is TGTGCCAGCGGCGGGTCCGGGGGCCAAGAGACCCAGTACTTC.

This sequence joins TRBV7-3 and TRBJ2-1; TRBD1 or TRBD2 may be the D gene (5 bases each). The germline V gene encodes CDR1 SGHTA and CDR2 FQGTGA. The CDR3 runs 14 residues. Trimming removed 3 bases at V and 7 bases at J, with 13 bases between. CDR3 DNA sequence: TGTGCCAGCAGCTTGGGACCGGGCTCGAATGAGCAGTTCTTC. Protein: CASSLGPGSNEQFF. The variable domain in full, completed from reference TRBV7-3 and TRBJ2-1, reads GAGVSQTPSNKVTEKGKYVELRCDPISGHTALYWYRQSLGQGPEFLIYFQGTGAADDSGLPNDRFFAVRPEGSVSTLKIQRTERGDSAVYLCASSLGPGSNEQFFGPGTRLTVL.

This chain uses TRBV18 with TRBJ1-5; the D is unclear. This CDR3 comprises 16 residues. The V end lost 3 bases, the J end lost 3 bases, and 15 bases lay between the germline ends. Germline CDR1 is KGHSH and CDR2 is LQKENI. The CDR3: CASSPGVPRNNQPQHF. The CDR3 coding sequence is TGTGCCAGCTCACCCGGGGTCCCTCGGAACAATCAGCCCCAGCATTTT.

The V and J genes are TRBV10-2 and TRBJ2-7, with 13 bases lining up with TRBD2. This CDR3 region has 15 residues. Germline assignment: CDR1 WSHSY and CDR2 SAAADI. After removal of 7 bases from V and 6 bases from J, the junction contained 9 bases not matched to a gene. CDR3 loop: CASTHRTSGSGEQYF. As DNA, the CDR3 is TGCGCCAGCACCCACAGGACTAGCGGGAGCGGCGAGCAGTACTTC.

J is TRBJ2-7 and V is TRBV25-1; D is possibly TRBD2 (6 bases). Germline CDR1 is MGHDK and CDR2 is SYGVNS. V was trimmed by 6 bases and J by 9 bases, leaving 15 bases between them. The CDR3 loop spans 12 amino acids. CDR3 DNA: TGTGCCAGCAGGGGGGGACCGCTTGGGCAGTACTTC. Translation gives CASRGGPLGQYF.

V is TRBV9 and J is TRBJ2-3, with D perhaps TRBD1 or TRBD2 (5 bases each). Per germline, CDR1 SGDLS and CDR2 YYNGEE. Trimming left V 3 bases short and J 6 bases short, with 17 bases between. The CDR3 contains 15 residues. In nucleotides, the CDR3 is TGTGCCAGCAGCGACATCGGGACCCCTCCGGATACGCAGTATTTT. Encoded protein: CASSDIGTPPDTQYF.

V is TRBV20-1 and J is TRBJ1-2; D not certain. The CDR3 is made up of 11 amino acids. CDR1 and CDR2 (germline): DFQATT, SNEGSKA (reference sequence). The CDR3 region is CRLPQNYGYTF. For the CDR3, the DNA is TGCAGACTGCCACAGAACTATGGCTACACCTTC.

V gene TRBV30 combines with J gene TRBJ1-5; D is perhaps TRBD1 (5 bases). Trimming took off 1 base at V and 6 bases at J, with 16 bases between the two ends. The CDR3 spans 15 residues. CDR1 and CDR2 from the germline V gene are GTSNPN and SVGIG (reference sequence). The CDR3 region has the DNA TGTGCCTGGAGTGGCCGAGGGGCCCCCTCTCAGCCCCAGCATTTT. The encoded protein is CAWSGRGAPSQPQHF.

The V gene is TRBV7-8, the J gene TRBJ1-1; 7 bases agree with TRBD1. The CDR3 runs 15 residues. Germline CDR1 and CDR2: SGHVS and FQNEAQ. Unmatched junction bases numbered 9, after V lost 5 bases and J lost 3 bases. Written as DNA, the CDR3 is TGTGCCAGCAGCACAGACAGGGCTGGGGACACTGAAGCTTTCTTT. Its translation is CASSTDRAGDTEAFF.

The V gene is TRBV5-4, the J gene TRBJ2-7, with D possibly being TRBD1 or TRBD2 (5 bases each). CDR3 size: 14 residues. V was shortened by 0 bases and J by 3 bases, with 10 bases between the two germline ends. CDR1 is SGHNT, CDR2 YYREEE, per germline (reference sequence). The CDR3 DNA sequence: TGTGCCAGCAGCTTGGCGCAGGGAGTCTACGAGCAGTACTTC. It is translated as CASSLAQGVYEQYF. Complete variable domain (other parts from reference TRBV5-4 and TRBJ2-7): ETGVTQSPTHLIKTRGQQVTLRCSSQSGHNTVSWYQQALGQGPQFIFQYYREEENGRGNFPPRFSGLQFPNYSSELNVNALELDDSALYLCASSLAQGVYEQYFGPGTRLTVT.

The rearrangement uses TRBV14 and TRBJ1-1; TRBD1 is a possible D gene (5 bases). The V end lost 3 bases, the J end lost 8 bases, and 7 bases lay between the germline ends. The CDR3 runs 11 residues. Per the germline V gene, CDR1 is SGHDN and CDR2 is FVKESK. The CDR3 DNA is TGTGCCAGCAGCCAGTGGGGGGAAGCTTTCTTT. Translated: CASSQWGEAFF.

The CDR3 DNA reads as TGCGCCAGCAGCTTGATTTCTACAGGGGGCGCAGATACGCAGTATTTT. Translation: CASSLISTGGADTQYF. This rearrangement joins TRBV5-1 to TRBJ2-3, with TRBD1 identical over 9 bases. Germline assignment: CDR1 SGHRS and CDR2 YFSETQ. The CDR3 length is 16 residues. After removal of 1 base from V and 4 bases from J, the junction contained 7 bases not matched to a gene.

The rearrangement links TRBV7-3 to TRBJ2-2; D unresolved. This CDR3 is built from 16 residues. V lost 2 bases and J lost 0, with 10 bases in between. CDR1 is SGHTA and CDR2 is FQGTGA in the germline V gene. The CDR3 sequence is CASSLAPAANTGELFF. Written as DNA, the CDR3 is TGTGCCAGCAGCTTAGCCCCCGCAGCGAACACCGGGGAGCTGTTTTTT.

This chain connects TRBV3-1 (or the pseudogene TRBV3-2) to TRBJ1-2, with 9 bases aligning to TRBD1. Germline V gene data show CDR1 as LGHDT and CDR2 as YNNKEL (reference sequence). J lost 3 bases, V lost 4 bases, and 3 bases had no gene match. CDR3 length: 14 amino acids. DNA for the CDR3: TGTGCCAGCAGCCGGGACAGGGTGGACTATGGCTACACCTTC. Translation gives CASSRDRVDYGYTF.

The chain combines TRBV3-1 (or the pseudogene TRBV3-2) with TRBJ1-2; D not certain. This CDR3 has 13 amino acids. In germline, CDR1 is LGHDT, CDR2 YNNKEL (reference sequence). V lost 1 base to trimming and J lost 3 bases, with 6 bases between them. The CDR3 reads CASSQVPDYGYTF. CDR3 in DNA: TGTGCCAGCAGCCAAGTGCCCGACTATGGCTACACCTTC.

The genes are TRBV11-2 and TRBJ2-1, with 13 bases matching TRBD2. There are 15 residues in the CDR3. Germline V gene lookup returns CDR1 SGHAT and CDR2 FQNNGV. V shed 5 bases, J shed 6 bases, and the junction held 4 bases outside the gene matches. DNA for the CDR3: TGTGCCAGCAGCCGACTAGCGGGGGGATTCAATGAGCAGTTCTTC. Protein: CASSRLAGGFNEQFF.